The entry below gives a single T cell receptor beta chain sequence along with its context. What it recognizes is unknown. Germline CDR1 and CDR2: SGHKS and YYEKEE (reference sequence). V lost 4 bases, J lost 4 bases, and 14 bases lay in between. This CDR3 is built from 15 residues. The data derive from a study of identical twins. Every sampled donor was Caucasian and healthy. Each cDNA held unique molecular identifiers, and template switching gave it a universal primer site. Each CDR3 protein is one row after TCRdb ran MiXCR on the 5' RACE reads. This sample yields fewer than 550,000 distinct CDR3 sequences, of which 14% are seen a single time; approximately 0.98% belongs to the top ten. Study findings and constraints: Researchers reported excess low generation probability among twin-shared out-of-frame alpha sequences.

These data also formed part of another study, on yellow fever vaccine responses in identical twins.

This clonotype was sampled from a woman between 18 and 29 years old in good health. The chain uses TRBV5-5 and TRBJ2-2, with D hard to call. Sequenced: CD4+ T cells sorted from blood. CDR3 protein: CASSLRLSPTGELFF. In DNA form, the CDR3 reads TGTGCCAGCAGCCTGCGGTTGAGCCCCACCGGGGAGCTGTTTTTT.